Below, 19 T cell receptor beta chains from the same sample are listed, as sequenced in a study of blood T cell repertoires in COVID-19. Clones were sequenced by immunoSEQ multiplex PCR, and TCRdb holds only the in-frame ones, with some missing. Seen here are about 250,000 clones, approximately 84% observed once, and the top ten hold less than 5.5%. Sequenced sample: peripheral blood. These receptors were obtained from a man aged 50-60 years with active or convalescent COVID-19.

V and J are TRBV3-1 (or the pseudogene TRBV3-2) and TRBJ2-1, with D possibly matching TRBD1 (6 bases). Germline CDR1 LGHDT, CDR2 YNNKEL (reference sequence). This CDR3 comprises 15 residues. Deletions cut 1 base from V and 6 bases from J, with 13 bases between. This chain's CDR3 is CASSQAGAKGNEQFF. CDR3 in DNA: TGTGCCAGCAGCCAAGCAGGGGCGAAGGGCAATGAGCAGTTCTTC.

The J gene is TRBJ2-5, the V gene TRBV3-1 (or the pseudogene TRBV3-2); TRBD2 matches 7 bases. Germline trimming cut 1 base from V and 1 base from J; bases unmatched to any gene: 3. This CDR3 comprises 15 residues. CDR1 and CDR2 from the germline V gene are LGHDT and YNNKEL (reference sequence). In nucleotides, the CDR3 is TGTGCCAGCAGCCAAGTCCCTAGCGGCCAAGAGACCCAGTACTTC. Translated, it gives CASSQVPSGQETQYF.

V and J are TRBV2 and TRBJ1-1, with 7 bases that match TRBD1. The CDR3 runs to 12 residues. Losses at the gene ends were 7 bases for V and 6 bases for J; bases not matched to a gene: 5. The germline V gene has CDR1 SNHLY and CDR2 FYNNEI. The CDR3 DNA follows: TGTGCCAGCAAAGCCGGGACAGCTGAAGCTTTCTTT. Its protein product is CASKAGTAEAFF.

Only one count was recorded for this clone. This chain connects TRBV5-4 to TRBJ2-7; 10 bases match TRBD1. This CDR3 comprises 14 residues. Germline CDR1 is SGHNT and CDR2 is YYREEE (reference sequence). Trimming cost V 5 bases and J 5 bases; bases outside gene matches: 7. Here the CDR3 reads CASSPGQGYHEQYF. The CDR3 DNA reads TGTGCCAGCAGTCCGGGACAGGGGTACCACGAGCAGTACTTC.

The chain links TRBV6-2 or TRBV6-3 to TRBJ2-7; D might be TRBD2 (6 bases). This CDR3 is built from 17 residues. With 5 bases removed from V and 3 bases from J, the gap between germline ends came to 23 bases. Germline values: CDR1 MNHEY, CDR2 SVGEGT. CDR3 coding DNA: TGTGCCAGCAGTCCGGTGTTGTGGATAGGGGAGGACTACGAGCAGTACTTC. As protein: CASSPVLWIGEDYEQYF.

This chain joins TRBV7-9 and TRBJ1-5, with 10 bases matching TRBD1. V dropped 4 bases and J dropped 4; count of bases not matched to a gene: 1. CDR1 is SEHNR, CDR2 FQNEAQ, per germline (reference sequence). This CDR3 comprises 14 residues. The CDR3 protein is CASSSDRGNQPQHF. The CDR3 DNA sequence: TGTGCCAGCAGCTCGGACAGGGGGAATCAGCCCCAGCATTTT.

The chain is built from TRBV7-8 and TRBJ2-7; 7 nucleotides match TRBD1. V dropped 2 bases and J dropped 1; count of bases not matched to a gene: 2. This CDR3 region has 14 residues. Per germline, CDR1 SGHVS and CDR2 FQNEAQ. The CDR3 spells CASSLQGVSYEQYF. CDR3 DNA: TGTGCCAGCAGCTTACAGGGGGTTTCCTACGAGCAGTACTTC.

The V call is TRBV13, the J call TRBJ1-1; tentatively, D is TRBD1 (5 bases). The CDR3 spans 12 residues. The germline gives CDR1 PRHDT, CDR2 FYEKMQ (reference sequence). Trimming shortened V by 11 bases and J by 0 bases, and 10 bases separated the two germline ends. DNA for the CDR3: TGTGCCTCGGGGGAGTTGAACACTGAAGCTTTCTTT. Amino acid sequence: CASGELNTEAFF. The entire variable domain, with the rest obtained from reference TRBV13 and TRBJ1-1, is as follows: AAGVIQSPRHLIKEKRETATLKCYPIPRHDTVYWYQQGPGQDPQFLISFYEKMQSDKGSIPDRFSAQQFSDYHSELNMSSLELGDSALYFCASGELNTEAFFGQGTRLTVV.

The chain recombines TRBV28 with TRBJ1-4; D remains unclear. V was cut by 4 bases and J by 7 bases, with 10 bases left in between. Germline lookup yields CDR1 MDHEN and CDR2 SYDVKM. The CDR3 covers 13 residues. This CDR3 is CASSSRSGEKLFF. CDR3 nucleotides: TGTGCCAGCAGTTCCAGGTCAGGTGAAAAACTGTTTTTT.

This chain links TRBV21-1 with TRBJ2-1; the table's D call, TRBD1, was not checked against the DNA. TRBV21-1 is a documented pseudogene. This CDR3 has 13 residues. The CDR3: CASPPGSGNEQFF. The CDR3 DNA is TGTGCCAGCCCCCCAGGGTCAGGCAATGAGCAGTTCTTC.

This clone was detected a few times. This chain's CDR3 is CSANYYNEQFF. CDR3 DNA: TGCAGTGCTAACTATTACAATGAGCAGTTCTTC. V usage is TRBV20-1 and J usage is TRBJ2-1; D not certain. The CDR3 has 11 residues. Germline CDR1 reads DFQATT; CDR2 reads SNEGSKA (reference sequence). V was clipped by 4 bases and J by 4 bases, with 5 bases between them.

The chain joins TRBV19 to TRBJ1-2, with 7 positions matching TRBD1. The germline gives CDR1 LNHDA, CDR2 SQIVND (reference sequence). The CDR3 runs 15 residues. V lost 5 bases and J lost 1; bases outside the gene matches: 7. The CDR3 region is CASSPGTAFNYGYTF. The CDR3 region has the DNA TGTGCCAGTAGTCCCGGGACAGCATTTAACTATGGCTACACCTTC.

V is TRBV7-9 and J is TRBJ1-1; D is ambiguous. Trimming took 6 bases from V and 2 from J, leaving 10 bases between them. The CDR3 totals 13 residues. Germline V gene sequence: CDR1 SEHNR, CDR2 FQNEAQ (reference sequence). CDR3 loop: CASSRATNTEAFF. The CDR3 nucleotides are TGTGCCAGCAGTCGCGCAACTAACACTGAAGCTTTCTTT.

The CDR3 bases are TGTGCCAGCAGCTATACAGGACAGGGGGCGAGAGAGCAGTTCTTC. Amino acids: CASSYTGQGAREQFF. The chain recombines TRBV7-9 with TRBJ2-1, with 11 bases aligning to TRBD1. The CDR3 spans 15 residues. The trim removed 4 bases at V and 10 bases at J, leaving 9 bases unmatched. Germline-derived CDR1 and CDR2 are SEHNR and FQNEAQ (reference sequence). The variable domain in full, completed from reference TRBV7-9 and TRBJ2-1, reads DTGVSQNPRHKITKRGQNVTFRCDPISEHNRLYWYRQTLGQGPEFLTYFQNEAQLEKSRLLSDRFSAERPKGSFSTLEIQRTEQGDSAMYLCASSYTGQGAREQFFGPGTRLTVL.

This chain uses TRBV13 with TRBJ2-1, with 9 positions matching TRBD1. Trimming took 2 bases from V and 8 from J; bases not matched to a gene: 4. Germline V gene lookup returns CDR1 PRHDT and CDR2 FYEKMQ (reference sequence). CDR3 size: 14 residues. For the CDR3, the DNA is TGTGCCAGCAGCTTAACAGGGGGCAGGGATGAGCAGTTCTTC. Residues: CASSLTGGRDEQFF.

This chain links TRBV3-1 (or the pseudogene TRBV3-2) with TRBJ1-5; D uncertain. Germline CDR1 and CDR2: LGHDT and YNNKEL (reference sequence). V was pared by 1 base and J by 5 bases, with 9 bases between. The CDR3 has 14 residues. CDR3 sequence reads: CASSQVVKDQPQHF. For the CDR3, the DNA is TGTGCCAGCAGCCAAGTAGTCAAAGATCAGCCCCAGCATTTT.

The table lists this clone with a few counts. The chain uses TRBV30 and TRBJ1-1; 9 nucleotides line up with TRBD1. V lost 4 bases, J lost 8 bases, and 5 bases stayed unmatched. The CDR3 contains 12 residues. Germline CDR1 is GTSNPN and CDR2 is SVGIG (reference sequence). The CDR3 DNA sequence: TGTGCCTGGATCCGGGGGACAGGGGAAGCTTTCTTT. It translates to CAWIRGTGEAFF.

V usage is TRBV9 and J usage is TRBJ2-2, with D tentatively TRBD1 (5 bases). The CDR3 has 16 amino acids. The V end was cut by 2 bases, the J end by 3 bases, with 14 bases between. CDR1 and CDR2 from the germline V gene are SGDLS and YYNGEE. The CDR3 reads CASSVRSGWDTGELFF. The DNA for the CDR3 is TGTGCCAGCAGCGTGCGCTCAGGGTGGGACACCGGGGAGCTGTTTTTT.

V is TRBV5-1 and J is TRBJ2-3; 7 bases are shared with TRBD1. With 2 bases clipped from V and 0 bases from J, the junction kept 6 bases outside the gene matches. CDR3 size: 16 residues. Germline V lookup: CDR1 SGHRS, CDR2 YFSETQ. CDR3 sequence (DNA): TGCGCCAGCAGCTTTTCCGGGACAGCTAGCACAGATACGCAGTATTTT. This gives the protein CASSFSGTASTDTQYF.